The source of this TCR beta chain is a study of tumor-infiltrating lymphocytes in primary liver carcinoma. Study information: Staging of the tumors gave T1-T3 N0M0, with widths of roughly 4.2 to 11 cm. Samples returned roughly 3.65 to 7.5 million productive TCRbeta reads, a yield that was similar across tissue types. Study-level points and caveats: Tumors had a top-250-clone fraction that was significantly higher than blood (p = 0.039).

This clonotype was observed a few times. Its antigen is not known. At one end the junction does not follow the germline gene, possibly because of a read error. Both RNA and DNA were isolated together from roughly 20-30 mg of bulk tissue that had not been sorted. Whichever tumor sample was examined, it had over 75% viable tumor cells. CDR1 SGHRS and CDR2 YFSETQ come from the germline V gene. This CDR3 is 15 amino acids long. A primer matching the constant region was used to make TCR beta cDNA from approximately 520 ng of total RNA. A slightly modified ARM-PCR protocol with three nested multiplex PCR rounds produced these TCR beta libraries. PCR rounds one and two used TRBV1-TRBV30 forward primers with a C-beta reverse primer for 10 cycles each. TCRdb passed the multiplex PCR reads through MiXCR, listing each CDR3 protein once. The sample lists about 200,000 distinct CDR3 sequences, around 85% occurring once.

The sequence came from a man aged 40-49 years with primary liver carcinoma and hepatitis B virus infection. J is TRBJ2-3 and V is TRBV5-1; D is unclear. Sequenced input: tumor tissue from primary liver carcinoma. The CDR3 spells CVSSLEGFTTDTQYF. The CDR3 DNA sequence: TGCGTCAGCAGCTTGGAAGGCTTTACCACAGATACGCAGTATTTT.